Included here is one T cell receptor beta chain sequence, with context. The data belong to a study of blood T cell repertoires in COVID-19. Study as a whole: The study drew acute and convalescent COVID-19 samples from the United States, Italy and Spain. T cells, B-cell-depleted T cells, or PBMCs provided the cDNA or gDNA that served as material.

How the authors handled the data: Reference gene primer amplification gave estimated nucleated cell counts. The data were produced by immunoSEQ multiplex PCR, yet TCRdb's version contains in-frame clones alone and is incomplete. D and trimming were read from the DNA, whereas the V and J calls and clone size are those reported in that table. The sample has some 250,000 clones, around 81% seen once. Trimming removed 1 base at V and 4 bases at J, with 13 bases between. CDR1 and CDR2 (germline): LGHDT, YNNKEL (reference sequence). The CDR3 is 15 amino acids. This clonotype originated in a woman in her fifties or sixties with active or convalescent COVID-19. Sequencing used peripheral blood. The chain combines TRBV3-1 (or the pseudogene TRBV3-2) with TRBJ1-1; D is ambiguous. The CDR3 DNA follows: TGTGCCAGCAGCCAAGGTAGGCGGGGAGGCACTGAAGCTTTCTTT. It yields the protein CASSQGRRGGTEAFF.